The clone carrying this TCR beta chain was recorded once. A read error is possible here, since a much larger clone lies one base away. Library preparation (for TCRbeta) was performed with unique molecular identifiers. TCRdb re-called the PCR reads with MiXCR, one entry per CDR3 protein. Here the sample spans 200,000 to 300,000 distinct CDR3 sequences, 9.5% to 15% being singletons. These data come from a study of T-cell reconstitution after alpha-beta-depleted transplantation in children. The CDR3 runs 11 residues. Germline CDR1 reads DFQATT; CDR2 reads SNEGSKA (reference sequence). Trimming took 8 bases from V and 4 from J, leaving 11 bases between them.

The genes are TRBV20-1 and TRBJ2-5, with no clear D. The source material was PBMCs from the stem cell graft donor, sampled from the stem cell graft. This receptor was obtained from a human donor who donated a stem cell graft to a child with acute lymphoblastic leukemia. The CDR3 DNA reads TGCAGTCCGCGAACCCTAGAGACCCAGTACTTC. This encodes CSPRTLETQYF.